The clone carrying this T cell receptor (beta chain) appeared once. Antigen specificity is unknown. This sample is drawn from a study of cytomegalovirus exposure and HLA in healthy donors. PCR involved 60 Vbeta and 13 Jbeta primers. In the original workflow: Approximately 11 million of 70 million to 80 million unique TCR beta chains were shared, per a later count. The protocol was immunoSEQ multiplex PCR, while the TCRdb copy is restricted to in-frame clones and leaves out a portion. V, J and clone size were drawn from that table, and D and trimming were deduced from the DNA. The sample lists some 120,000 clones, around 80% seen once, with approximately 3.6% in the top ten. Regarding the study as a whole: In an earlier analysis, productive rearrangement rates for most beta V segments clustered near 87% or 30%. TCR beta chain V- and J-gene trimming was linked, in a later analysis, to a missense variant in DCLRE1C.

Source material: PBMCs. This clonotype was obtained from a man aged 25 to 40 in good health and CMV-seronegative.

Here the CDR3 DNA reads TGTGCCAGCAGTCCGACTCAATTGGACACAGGAAGGAATGAGCAGTTCTTC. This sequence encodes CASSPTQLDTGRNEQFF. The gene calls are TRBV27 and TRBJ2-1, with D perhaps matching TRBD1 (5 bases). Germline CDR1 is MNHEY and CDR2 is SMNVEV (reference sequence). The V end was cut by 5 bases, the J end by 7 bases, with 24 bases between. The CDR3 loop spans 17 amino acids.